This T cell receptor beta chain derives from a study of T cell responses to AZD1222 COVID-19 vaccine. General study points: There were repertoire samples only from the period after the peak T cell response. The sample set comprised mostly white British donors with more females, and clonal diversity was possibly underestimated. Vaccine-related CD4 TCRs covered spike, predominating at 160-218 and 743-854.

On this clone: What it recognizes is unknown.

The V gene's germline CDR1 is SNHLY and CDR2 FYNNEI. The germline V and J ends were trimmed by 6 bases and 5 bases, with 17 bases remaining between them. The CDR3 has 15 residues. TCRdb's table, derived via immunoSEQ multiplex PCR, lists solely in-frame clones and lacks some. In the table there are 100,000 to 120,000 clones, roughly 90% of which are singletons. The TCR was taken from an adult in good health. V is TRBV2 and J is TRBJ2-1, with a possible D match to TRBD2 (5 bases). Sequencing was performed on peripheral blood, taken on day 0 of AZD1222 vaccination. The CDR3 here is CASSRGFGGNNEQFF. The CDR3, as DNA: TGTGCCAGCAGCCGAGGGTTTGGAGGTAACAATGAGCAGTTCTTC.